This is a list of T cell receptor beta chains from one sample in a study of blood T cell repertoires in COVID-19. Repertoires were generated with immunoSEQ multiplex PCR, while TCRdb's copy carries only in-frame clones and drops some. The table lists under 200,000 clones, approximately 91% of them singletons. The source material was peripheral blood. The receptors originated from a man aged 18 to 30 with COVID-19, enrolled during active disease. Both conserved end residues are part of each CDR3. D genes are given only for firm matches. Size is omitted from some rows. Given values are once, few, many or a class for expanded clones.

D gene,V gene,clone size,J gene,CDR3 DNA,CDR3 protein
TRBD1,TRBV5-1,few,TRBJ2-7,TGCGCCAGCAGCTCCCGACAGGGGGATTCGGACGAGCAGTACTTC,CASSSRQGDSDEQYF
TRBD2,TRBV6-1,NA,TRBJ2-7,TGTGCCAGCAGTGAAGAATCTACCGGGACTAGTAACTACGAGCAGTACTTC,CASSEESTGTSNYEQYF
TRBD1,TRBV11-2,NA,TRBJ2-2,TGTGCCAGCAGCTTAAGGTCCGGACAGGGCGGGAACACCGGGGAGCTGTTTTTT,CASSLRSGQGGNTGELFF
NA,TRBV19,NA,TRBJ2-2,TGTGCCAGTAGTATGAGGGGGGGCCCCTCCGCCGGGGAGCTGTTTTTT,CASSMRGGPSAGELFF
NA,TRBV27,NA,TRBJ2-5,TGTGCCAGCAGTTCGGCCCGGGACACCCAAGAGACCCAGTACTTC,CASSSARDTQETQYF
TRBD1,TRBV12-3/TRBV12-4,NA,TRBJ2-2,TGTGCCAGCAGCTCTACCGGGACAGGGCTGTTTTTT,CASSSTGTGLFF
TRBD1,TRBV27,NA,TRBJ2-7,TGTGCCAGCAGTCCCGGACAGGGGAGACGGGTCGAGCAGTACTTC,CASSPGQGRRVEQYF
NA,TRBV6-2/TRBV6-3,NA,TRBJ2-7,TGTGCCAGCAGTGGACCCGGGACACCGAGCTCCTACGAGCAGTACTTC,CASSGPGTPSSYEQYF
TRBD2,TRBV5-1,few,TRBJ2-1,TGCGCCAGCAGCTTGACCGGGACTACCAATGAGCAGTTCTTC,CASSLTGTTNEQFF
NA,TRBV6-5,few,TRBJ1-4,TGTGCCAGCAGACTTCACCGGCGGGAAAAACTGCTTTTT,CASRLHRREKLLF
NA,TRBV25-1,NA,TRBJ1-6,TGTGCCAGCAGTGGCGGCAGGGAAAATTCACCCCTCCACTTT,CASSGGRENSPLHF
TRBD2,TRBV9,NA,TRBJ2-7,TGTGCCAGCAGCGTAGAGGGACTAGCCTCCTACGAGCAGTACTTC,CASSVEGLASYEQYF
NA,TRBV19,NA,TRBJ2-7,TGTGCCAGTAGTCCCGGACAGGGAGGGTTCCACGAGCAGTACTTC,CASSPGQGGFHEQYF
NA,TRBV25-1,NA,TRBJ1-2,TGTGCCAGCAGTGATTATATGGGCCTAGGCTACACCTTC,CASSDYMGLGYTF
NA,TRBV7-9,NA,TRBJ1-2,TGTGCCAGCAGCTTATTCCTCGAGGACAGAAGAACAAACTATGGCTACACCTTC,CASSLFLEDRRTNYGYTF
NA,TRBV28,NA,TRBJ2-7,TGTGCCAGCAGTTCCAACAGGGGCCGGGAGGAGCAGTACTTC,CASSSNRGREEQYF
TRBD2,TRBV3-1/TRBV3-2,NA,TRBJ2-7,TGTGCCAGCAGCCAAGATTCTGGCGGGGGGTACGAGCAGTACTTC,CASSQDSGGGYEQYF